The 22 T cell receptor beta chains below were found in one sample sequenced in a study of tumor and adjacent non-tumor tissue in lung cancer. The template was RNA from unsorted bulk tissue. TCRbeta libraries were built with three rounds of nested PCR, modified from ARM-PCR. TCRdb re-called the multiplex PCR reads with MiXCR, one entry per CDR3 protein. The profile shows 100,000 to 150,000 distinct CDR3 sequences, 60% to 70% of them singletons. The sequenced sample consisted of lung tumor tissue. The receptors shown here come from a man aged 25 to 40 with non-small cell lung cancer.

With respect to this clonotype: A much larger clone sits a single nucleotide away, making a read error possible. The V and J genes are TRBV20-1 and TRBJ1-2, with 9 bases that match TRBD1. Germline lookup yields CDR1 DFQATT and CDR2 SNEGSKA (reference sequence). CDR3 size: 14 residues. CDR3 nucleotides: TGCAGTTCTAGCCTGGGACAGGGCTATGGCGGCTACACCTTC. This gives the protein CSSSLGQGYGGYTF.

For this clonotype: A much larger clone is a single base away; this may be a read error. The J gene is TRBJ2-7, the V gene TRBV6-5; D assignment may be TRBD1 or TRBD2 (6 bases each). From germline, CDR1 is MNHEY and CDR2 SVGAGI. The CDR3 contains 14 residues. The CDR3 loop reads CAGSYSTGRYEQYF. The CDR3 DNA reads TGTGCCGGCAGTTACTCTACAGGGAGGTACGAGCAGTACTTC.

The chain links TRBV11-3 to TRBJ2-3; tentatively, D is TRBD2 (6 bases). The germline gives CDR1 SGHNT, CDR2 YENEEA. V was trimmed by 3 bases and J by 8 bases, leaving 30 bases between them. The CDR3 spans 19 residues. Written as DNA, the CDR3 is TGTGCCAGCAGCTTGGATCAATCCACAGCGGCTACTAGCACGGTTACGCAGTATTTT. Translation: CASSLDQSTAATSTVTQYF. The variable domain in full, completed from reference TRBV11-3 and TRBJ2-3, reads EAGVVQSPRYKIIEKKQPVAFWCNPISGHNTLYWYLQNLGQGPELLIRYENEEAVDDSQLPKDRFSAERLKGVDSTLKIQPAELGDSAVYLCASSLDQSTAATSTVTQYFGPGTRLTVL.

Points on this clonotype: One junction end disagrees with the germline gene, perhaps due to a read error. V gene TRBV12-3 or TRBV12-4 combines with J gene TRBJ2-1; 11 bases are shared with TRBD1. The CDR3 has 17 amino acids. The CDR3 region has the DNA TGTGCCAGCAGTCCCCCGTCTGGGGACAGGGGGATGAATGAGCAGTCCTTC. It is translated as CASSPPSGDRGMNEQSF.

This clonotype was seen many times. This chain links TRBV29-1 with TRBJ2-5; 7 bases line up with TRBD2. Looked up from germline, CDR1 is SQVTM and CDR2 is ANQGSEA. The CDR3 contains 13 residues. Trimming removed 1 base from V and 1 base from J; junction bases left unmatched: 0. The DNA of the CDR3 is TGCAGCGTTGAAGGGACTAGCCAAGAGACCCAGTACTTC. This encodes CSVEGTSQETQYF.

About this clonotype: The junction does not match germline at one end; this may be a read error. The chain recombines TRBV4-3 with TRBJ2-3; 9 nucleotides match TRBD2. The CDR3 has 16 amino acids. Germline CDR1 and CDR2: LGHNA and YSLEER. In DNA form, the CDR3 reads TGCGCCAGCAGCCCAGGGACTAGCAGGGGAACAGATACACAGTATTTT. Its protein is CASSPGTSRGTDTQYF.

This chain connects TRBV6-5 to TRBJ2-1; perhaps TRBD2 as D (5 bases). The CDR3 runs to 15 residues. V shed 5 bases and J shed 1 base, with 12 bases lying between them. Germline V lookup: CDR1 MNHEY, CDR2 SVGAGI. CDR3 sequence: CASSAPGVSYNEQFF. For the CDR3, the DNA is TGTGCCAGCAGTGCCCCCGGGGTATCCTACAATGAGCAGTTCTTC.

About this clonotype: Relative to the germline gene, one junction end is altered; a read error may explain this. The chain carries TRBV20-1 and TRBJ2-7, with D perhaps matching TRBD2 (6 bases). The V gene's germline CDR1 is DFQATT and CDR2 SNEGSKA (reference sequence). The CDR3 length is 14 residues. For the CDR3, the DNA is TGCTGTGCTAGAGATCTTGGAGGGTCTGACGAGCAGTACTTC. Translating gives CCARDLGGSDEQYF.

This clonotype turned up a few times. It may be a read error: a sequence one base away is much more abundant. The CDR3 protein is CASSQDLGLGAFF. The CDR3 nucleotides are TGTGCCAGCAGCCAAGATCTGGGTTTGGGAGCTTTCTTT. The J gene is TRBJ1-1, the V gene TRBV4-2; D not certain. Trimming pared 0 bases from V and 10 bases from J, leaving 12 bases between. Germline V gives CDR1 LGHNA, CDR2 YNFKEQ. The CDR3 has 13 amino acids.

A word on this clonotype: A much larger clone differs by one base, so this may be a read error. J is TRBJ2-3 and V is TRBV5-6; no firm D call. V was pared by 1 base and J by 11 bases, with 8 bases between. CDR3 length: 11 residues. CDR1 and CDR2 from the germline V gene are SGHDT and YYEEEE. CDR3 coding DNA: TGTGCCAGCAGCTTGACCCATATGCAGTATTTT. Protein product: CASSLTHMQYF.

As regards this clonotype: Because the CDR3 is missing its conserved closing phenylalanine or tryptophan, this is likely a read error. The V gene is TRBV11-2, the J gene TRBJ2-7, with TRBD2 as a possible D gene (5 bases). Germline CDR1 and CDR2: SGHAT and FQNNGV. The germline V and J ends were trimmed by 3 bases and 0 bases, with 9 bases remaining between them. This CDR3 has 14 amino acids. CDR3 in amino acids: CASSFPRGSYEQYS. In nucleotides, the CDR3 is TGTGCCAGCAGCTTCCCACGGGGCTCCTACGAGCAGTACTCC.

This chain connects TRBV11-2 to TRBJ1-5; maybe TRBD1 (5 bases). The CDR3 extends over 14 amino acids. CDR1 and CDR2 from the germline V gene are SGHAT and FQNNGV. V lost 10 bases, J lost 5 bases, and 18 bases lay in between. CDR3: CAINNRRADQPQHF. CDR3 nucleotide sequence: TGTGCCATCAACAACAGGAGGGCCGATCAGCCCCAGCATTTT.

With respect to this clonotype: The conserved phenylalanine or tryptophan is not found at the CDR3 terminus, so this likely reflects a read error. The DNA is left out, because the CDR3 cannot be placed on it with certainty; the CDR3 is given as TCRdb lists it. This CDR3 is CASSLRHLQGVSTDTHYI. The chain recombines TRBV11-2 with TRBJ2-3; no DNA check was done on the table's D call, TRBD1. The CDR3 has 18 residues if both end residues are counted. Per germline, CDR1 SGHAT and CDR2 FQNNGV.

About this clonotype itself: One end of the junction is discordant with germline, which a read error may explain. The chain employs TRBV24-1 and TRBJ1-5, with D maybe TRBD1 (6 bases). The CDR3 loop spans 15 amino acids. CDR1 and CDR2 from the germline V gene are KGHDR and SFDVKD. DNA for the CDR3: TGTGCCTCCAGTGACGCTGGGGGGGCGGGTCAGTCCCAGCATTTT. It is translated as CASSDAGGAGQSQHF.

This rearrangement joins TRBV12-3 or TRBV12-4 to TRBJ2-7, with TRBD2 matching 8 bases. After removal of 7 bases from V and 5 bases from J, the junction contained 7 bases not matched to a gene. The CDR3 is made up of 13 amino acids. DNA of the CDR3: TGTGCCAGCAACCTAGCGGGTTCCGACGAGCAGTACTTC. Protein sequence: CASNLAGSDEQYF.

This clonotype was seen many times. This chain links TRBV12-3 or TRBV12-4 with TRBJ2-2, with D unresolved. The CDR3 contains 14 residues. V lost 3 bases, J lost 4 bases, and 9 bases lay in between. The CDR3 region is CASSFSSSTGELFF. CDR3 bases: TGTGCCAGCAGTTTTTCCAGTTCCACCGGGGAGCTGTTTTTT.

As to this clonotype: One base away lies a much larger clone, so this may be a sequencing read error. The chain has TRBV6-2 or TRBV6-3 and TRBJ2-5; 10 bases map to TRBD2. The germline V gene encodes CDR1 MNHEY and CDR2 SVGEGT. The CDR3 extends over 15 amino acids. In nucleotides, the CDR3 is TGTGCCAGCAGTTACACTAGCGGGGACCAAGAGATCCAGTACTTC. Its translation: CASSYTSGDQEIQYF.

As to this clonotype: At one end, the junction sequence differs from germline, possibly due to a read error. This chain joins TRBV20-1 and TRBJ2-1; 7 positions match TRBD2. The CDR3 contains 14 residues. Germline CDR1 and CDR2: DFQATT and SNEGSKA (reference sequence). This chain's CDR3 is CSASDLGLVGDQFF. The CDR3 DNA is TGCAGTGCTAGTGATCTAGGACTAGTGGGCGATCAGTTCTTT.

This clonotype was counted at least ten times. CDR3 sequence (DNA): TGTGCCAGCAGCGGAGGGACTCTTAACTATGGCTACACCTTC. Translated, it gives CASSGGTLNYGYTF. This chain joins TRBV5-4 and TRBJ1-2; TRBD1 might be the D (5 bases). The CDR3 is 14 amino acids. V lost 4 bases to trimming and J lost 1 base, with 11 bases between them. Germline assignment: CDR1 SGHNT and CDR2 YYREEE (reference sequence).

Of note for this clonotype: This could be a read error, since a much larger clone is one nucleotide away. The chain is built from TRBV4-2 and TRBJ2-3; D is ambiguous. Germline V gene data show CDR1 as LGHNA and CDR2 as YNFKEQ. The ends were cut back, 0 bases at V and 8 bases at J, with 9 bases in the middle. There are 13 residues in the CDR3. CDR3 residues: CASSQDSISTQYF. The CDR3 coding sequence is TGTGCCAGCAGCCAAGACTCAATCAGTACGCAGTATTTT.

This clonotype has a single count. This chain's CDR3 is CSVQQHKQFF. CDR3 nucleotides: TGCAGCGTTCAGCAGCATAAGCAGTTCTTC. The V and J genes are TRBV29-1 and TRBJ2-1; D uncertain. Germline-derived CDR1 and CDR2 are SQVTM and ANQGSEA. The V end was cut by 5 bases, the J end by 11 bases, with 10 bases between. The CDR3 is 10 amino acids.

As for this clonotype: This may stem from a read error, because a much larger clone lies one nucleotide away. The CDR3 DNA is TGTGCCAGCCCCGAGGGGGCCTTCTCTGGAAACACCATATATTTT. It translates to CASPEGAFSGNTIYF. The rearrangement joins TRBV6-5 to TRBJ1-3; the match to TRBD1 covers 7 bases. CDR3 length: 15 residues. The J segment lost 0 bases and the V segment lost 8 bases, leaving 7 bases of the junction unmatched. Germline V gives CDR1 MNHEY, CDR2 SVGAGI.